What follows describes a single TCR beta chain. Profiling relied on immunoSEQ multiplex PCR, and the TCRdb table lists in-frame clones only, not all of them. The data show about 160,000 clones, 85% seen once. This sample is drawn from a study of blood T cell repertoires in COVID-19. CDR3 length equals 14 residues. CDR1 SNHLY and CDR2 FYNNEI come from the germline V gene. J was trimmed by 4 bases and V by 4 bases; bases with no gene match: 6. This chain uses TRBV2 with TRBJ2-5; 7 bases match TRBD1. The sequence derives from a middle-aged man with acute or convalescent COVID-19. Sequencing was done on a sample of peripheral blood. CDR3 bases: TGTGCCAGCAGTGTGACAGGGTTAGGAGAGACCCAGTACTTC. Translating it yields CASSVTGLGETQYF.